This T cell receptor (beta chain) was captured in a study of blood T cells in healthy people across ages. The wider study: In model experiments, template switching was able to capture about one barcoded beta molecule for every two T cells that were present.

V shed 5 bases and J shed 2 bases, with 9 bases lying between them. From germline, CDR1 is MGHDK and CDR2 SYGVNS. The CDR3 is 13 residues long. Sample-barcoded 5' priming and a J-beta primer mix drove a second PCR of about 6 to 11 cycles. All samples yielded 3 million or more CDR3-containing paired-end reads. TCRdb used MiXCR to reprocess the 5' RACE reads, holding one entry per CDR3 protein. Among more than 1,400,000 distinct CDR3 sequences listed, around 42% were seen once. Study outcomes and limitations: Among long-lived donors, naive CD4+ cells were more numerous and diversity higher than in aged donors.

There are a few counts of this clonotype. The antigen is undetermined. Specimen: blood. This chain links TRBV25-1 with TRBJ1-2; D is possibly TRBD1 (5 bases). This TCR derives from a woman aged 18 to 35 in good health. The CDR3 coding sequence is TGTGCCAGCAGTCGCTCAGGGAACTATGGCTACACCTTC. Translation gives CASSRSGNYGYTF.